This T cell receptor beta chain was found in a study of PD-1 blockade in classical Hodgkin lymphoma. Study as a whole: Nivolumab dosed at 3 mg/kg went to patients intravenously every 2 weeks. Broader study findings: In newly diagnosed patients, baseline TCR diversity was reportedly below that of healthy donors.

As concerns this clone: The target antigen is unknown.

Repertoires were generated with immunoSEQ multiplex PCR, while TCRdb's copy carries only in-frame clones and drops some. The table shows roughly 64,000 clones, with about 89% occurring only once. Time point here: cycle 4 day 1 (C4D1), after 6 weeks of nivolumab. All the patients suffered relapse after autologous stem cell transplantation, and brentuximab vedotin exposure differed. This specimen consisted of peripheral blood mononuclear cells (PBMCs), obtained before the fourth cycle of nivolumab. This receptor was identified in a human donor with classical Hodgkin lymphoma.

The CDR3, as DNA: TGTGCCAGCAGTGGGGACAGGGTTGTCGACGAGCAGTACTTC. It translates to CASSGDRVVDEQYF. The V call is TRBV6-1, the J call TRBJ2-7, with 9 bases matching TRBD1. The CDR3 runs to 14 residues. Germline CDR1 is MNHNS and CDR2 is SASEGT. Trimming removed 4 bases from V and 5 bases from J; junction bases left unmatched: 6.